Sequencing of this T cell receptor (beta chain) was carried out in a study of blood T cell repertoires in COVID-19 (dated by TCRdb to the early 2020s). The study in broad terms: Collaborator samples came from the United States, Italy and Spain and covered acute and convalescent phases of COVID-19. The repertoires were made available in a free public database intended to serve as a resource for research on the immune response to SARS-CoV-2. Samples were obtained from the ongoing ImmuneRACE study (first 160 participants) and from about 1,300 subjects provided by 6 global collaborators. Sample metadata almost always included a de-identified subject ID, COVID-19 status, age in years and sex. Where available, HLA class I and class II types were obtained from metadata supplied by the sample provider rather than from assay-based typing. The prospective study material was composed of cDNA or gDNA derived from T cells, B-cell-depleted T cells, or PBMCs. The dataset comprised deeply sampled blood TCRbeta repertoires from subjects exposed to, actively infected with, or recovered from COVID-19. The paper's findings and limits, for the study overall: Clinical and demographic metadata were provided uncurated, with the amount varying by source and participant.

In the prospective study, participants were about 18 to 95 years old, resided in about two dozen geographic areas of the United States, and were enrolled through a virtual design. In the prospective study, cohorts were assigned on the basis of participant-reported clinical history obtained from a screening survey and a study questionnaire. ImmuneRACE Cohort 3 recovered participants were defined by two consecutive negative NP/OP PCR tests, healthcare professional clearance, or symptom resolution. In the prospective study, mobile phlebotomists collected whole blood, serum and a nasopharyngeal or oropharyngeal swab from each participant. Over a 2-month period, participants in the prospective study had the option of providing additional blood draws and questionnaires. Before DNA extraction, prospective study blood samples were shipped either frozen or at room temperature. TCRbeta CDR3 regions were amplified from genomic DNA by means of the immunoSEQ Assay, a bias-controlled multiplex PCR. The authors processed their data as follows. The number of nucleated cells in each sample was estimated from the amplification of reference gene primers within the assay. To quantify the absolute abundance of each unique TCRbeta CDR3 rearrangement, sequence reads were collapsed and filtered. Productive Simpson clonality was computed per sample as the square root of Simpson's diversity index over productive rearrangements. TCRdb obtained this table from immuneACCESS and retained in-frame rearrangements with V and J assigned. These tables miss some clones; where compared with another copy, unresolved V genes account for less than half of the shortfall, and the remainder is unexplained. That table supplies the V and J calls and clone size; D and trimming were determined from the DNA. For this sample the table gives about 130,000 clones, of which less than 90% were detected only once. In total, the top ten clones hold 18% of the sample.

In the germline V gene, CDR1 corresponds to SGHTA and CDR2 to FQGNSA. The CDR3 starts with the cysteine, ends with the phenylalanine, and has 15 residues. Only CDR3 DNA remains: 45 bases, in frame from the first base. Trimming costs V 4 bases and J 1 base, and their ends lie 11 bases apart. Remarks on this clone: There is no known antigen for this receptor. No base quality information exists; no much larger clone differs at one position.

This sequence uses TRBV7-2 and TRBJ1-5; no D gene call is confident. This clonotype was sampled from a man under 40 who had recovered from COVID-19. Sequencing input: PBMCs or T cells enriched from blood (not recorded which). The CDR3 sequence is CASSSRGGSNQPQHF. The nucleotide sequence is TGTGCCAGCAGCTCGCGGGGAGGGAGCAATCAGCCCCAGCATTTT.